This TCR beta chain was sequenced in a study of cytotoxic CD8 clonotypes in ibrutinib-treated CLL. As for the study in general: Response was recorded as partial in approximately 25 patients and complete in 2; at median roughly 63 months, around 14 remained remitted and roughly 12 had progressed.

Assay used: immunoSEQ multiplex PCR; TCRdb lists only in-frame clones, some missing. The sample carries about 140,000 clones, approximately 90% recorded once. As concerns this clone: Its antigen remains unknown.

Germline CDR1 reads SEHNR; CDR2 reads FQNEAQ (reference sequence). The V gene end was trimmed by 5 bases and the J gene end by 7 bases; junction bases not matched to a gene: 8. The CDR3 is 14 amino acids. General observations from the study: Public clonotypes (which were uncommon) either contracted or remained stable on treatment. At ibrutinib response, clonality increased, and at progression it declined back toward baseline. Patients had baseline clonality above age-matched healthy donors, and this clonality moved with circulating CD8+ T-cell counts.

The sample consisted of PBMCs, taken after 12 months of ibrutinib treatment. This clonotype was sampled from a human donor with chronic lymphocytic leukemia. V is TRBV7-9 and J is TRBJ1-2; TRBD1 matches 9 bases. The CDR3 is CASSGAGQGSGYTF. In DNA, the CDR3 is TGTGCCAGCAGCGGCGCGGGACAGGGTTCTGGCTACACCTTC.